Below are 3 T cell receptor beta chains sequenced from a single sample in a study of blood T cell repertoires in COVID-19. Profiled with immunoSEQ multiplex PCR; TCRdb holds only in-frame clones, not every one. This sample has under 300,000 clones, with approximately 84% found just once. Sequenced sample: PBMCs or T cells enriched from blood (not recorded which). These receptors all come from a man aged 18 to 29 who had recovered from COVID-19.

This chain links TRBV15 with TRBJ1-1; D is undetermined. The V and J ends lost 0 bases and 4 bases respectively, with 12 bases between them. The germline gives CDR1 LNHNV, CDR2 YYDKDF (reference sequence). CDR3 size: 15 residues. CDR3 loop: CATSRDRGGSTEAFF. CDR3 DNA sequence: TGTGCCACCAGCAGAGATCGGGGAGGCAGCACTGAAGCTTTCTTT.

This chain links TRBV2 with TRBJ2-4; the match to TRBD1 covers 9 bases. The CDR3 is 15 residues long. CDR1 and CDR2 (germline): SNHLY, FYNNEI. V lost 4 bases and J lost 11; bases outside the gene matches: 12. The CDR3 sequence: CASSAADRGIGVQYF. CDR3 nucleotide sequence: TGTGCCAGCAGTGCCGCCGACAGGGGGATAGGGGTTCAGTACTTC.

The V and J genes are TRBV5-1 and TRBJ2-7; 8 bases map to TRBD2. The CDR3 totals 15 residues. Germline CDR1 and CDR2: SGHRS and YFSETQ. Unmatched junction bases numbered 12, after V lost 4 bases and J lost 6 bases. The CDR3 protein is CASSHELREVAEQYF. The CDR3, as DNA: TGCGCCAGCAGCCATGAGTTGCGGGAGGTCGCCGAGCAGTACTTC. Looking up the rest from reference TRBV5-1 and TRBJ2-7 gives the full variable domain: KAGVTQTPRYLIKTRGQQVTLSCSPISGHRSVSWYQQTPGQGLQFLFEYFSETQRNKGNFPGRFSGRQFSNSRSEMNVSTLELGDSALYLCASSHELREVAEQYFGPGTRLTVT.